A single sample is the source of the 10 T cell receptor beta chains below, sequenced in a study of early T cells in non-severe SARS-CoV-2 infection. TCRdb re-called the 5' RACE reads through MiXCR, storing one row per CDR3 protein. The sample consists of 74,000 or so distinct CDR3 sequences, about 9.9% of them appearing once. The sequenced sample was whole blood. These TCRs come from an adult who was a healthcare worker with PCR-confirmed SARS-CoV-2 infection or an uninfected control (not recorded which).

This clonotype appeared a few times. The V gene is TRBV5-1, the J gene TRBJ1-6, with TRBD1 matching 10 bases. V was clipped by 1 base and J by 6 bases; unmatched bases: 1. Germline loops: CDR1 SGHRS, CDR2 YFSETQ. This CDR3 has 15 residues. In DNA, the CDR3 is TGCGCCAGCAGCTTGAGGGACAGGGGTAATTCACCCCTCCACTTT. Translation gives CASSLRDRGNSPLHF.

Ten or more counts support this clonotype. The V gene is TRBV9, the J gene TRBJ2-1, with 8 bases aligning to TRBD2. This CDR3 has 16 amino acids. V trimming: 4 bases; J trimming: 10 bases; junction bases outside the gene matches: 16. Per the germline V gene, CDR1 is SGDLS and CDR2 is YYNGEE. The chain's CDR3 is CASSPSPGTSPWEQFF. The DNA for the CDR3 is TGTGCCAGCAGCCCCTCCCCCGGGACTAGTCCTTGGGAGCAGTTCTTC.

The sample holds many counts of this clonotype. CDR3 coding DNA: TGCAGCGTTGTCCCTGCCAAAGGGACCATATATTTT. The encoded protein is CSVVPAKGTIYF. The chain employs TRBV29-1 and TRBJ1-3; D is undetermined. V was cut by 4 bases and J by 10 bases, with 14 bases left in between. The CDR3 is made up of 12 amino acids. CDR1 and CDR2 (germline): SQVTM, ANQGSEA.

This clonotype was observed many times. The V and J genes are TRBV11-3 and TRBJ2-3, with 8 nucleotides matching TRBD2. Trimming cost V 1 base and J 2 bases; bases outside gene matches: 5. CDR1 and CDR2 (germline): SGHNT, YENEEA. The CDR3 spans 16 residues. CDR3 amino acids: CASSLGIAGITDTQYF. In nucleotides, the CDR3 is TGTGCCAGCAGCTTAGGAATAGCGGGGATCACAGATACGCAGTATTTT.

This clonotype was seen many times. The chain's CDR3 is CASTSQGVEGANVLTF. CDR3 nucleotide sequence: TGTGCCAGCACCTCACAGGGAGTGGAAGGGGCCAACGTCCTGACTTTC. The chain employs TRBV21-1 and TRBJ2-6; whether TRBD1, the table's D call, matches the DNA was not checked. TRBV21-1 is described as a pseudogene. The CDR3 has 16 residues.

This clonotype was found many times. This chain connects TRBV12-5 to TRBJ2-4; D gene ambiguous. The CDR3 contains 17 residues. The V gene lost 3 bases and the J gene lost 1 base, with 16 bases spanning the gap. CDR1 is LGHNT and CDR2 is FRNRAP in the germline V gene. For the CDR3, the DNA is TGTGCTAGTGGTTTAGATTTCGGGCGGTCGGCCAAAAACATTCAGTACTTC. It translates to CASGLDFGRSAKNIQYF.

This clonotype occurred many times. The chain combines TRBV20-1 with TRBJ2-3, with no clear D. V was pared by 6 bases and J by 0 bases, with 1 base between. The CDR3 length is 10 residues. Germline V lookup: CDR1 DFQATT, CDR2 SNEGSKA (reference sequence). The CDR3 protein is CSASTDTQYF. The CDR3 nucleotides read TGCAGTGCCAGCACAGATACGCAGTATTTT.

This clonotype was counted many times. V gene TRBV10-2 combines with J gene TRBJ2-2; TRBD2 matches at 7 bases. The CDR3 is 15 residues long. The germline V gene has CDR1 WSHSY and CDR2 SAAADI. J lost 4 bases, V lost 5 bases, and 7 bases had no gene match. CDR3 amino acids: CASSLGWTSTGELFF. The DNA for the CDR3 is TGCGCCAGCAGTTTGGGATGGACTAGCACCGGGGAGCTGTTTTTT.

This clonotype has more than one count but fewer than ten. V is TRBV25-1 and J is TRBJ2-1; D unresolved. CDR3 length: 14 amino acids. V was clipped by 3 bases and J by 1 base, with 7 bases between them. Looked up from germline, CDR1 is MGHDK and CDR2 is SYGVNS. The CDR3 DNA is TGTGCCAGCAGTGATCCAGGTTCCTACAATGAGCAGTTCTTC. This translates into CASSDPGSYNEQFF.

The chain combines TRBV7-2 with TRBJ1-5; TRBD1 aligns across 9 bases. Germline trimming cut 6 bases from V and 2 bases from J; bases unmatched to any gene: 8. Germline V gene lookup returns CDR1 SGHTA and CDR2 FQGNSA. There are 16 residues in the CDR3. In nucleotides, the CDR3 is TGTGCCAGCAGTAAGGGGACAGGGAACGGCAATCAGCCCCAGCATTTT. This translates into CASSKGTGNGNQPQHF.